The 25 T cell receptor beta chains below were found in one sample sequenced in a study of radiation and T cells in renal cell carcinoma. As to time point: blood 2 weeks post-SBRT. Treatment described: 15 Gy SBRT to primary tumor, nephrectomy 4 weeks later. Some clones are missing from TCRdb's copy, which holds only in-frame ones; the method was immunoSEQ multiplex PCR. Of about 130,000 clones detected, 85% to 90% appear once; the ten largest clones hold 5.8%. Sequencing used blood, obtained from a patient whose treatment included radiotherapy and nephrectomy. The receptors originated from a woman in her seventies with renal cell carcinoma.

The chain's CDR3 is CASSPRGGPSYNEQFF. For the CDR3, the DNA is TGCGCCAGCAGCCCCCGGGGGGGGCCATCCTACAATGAGCAGTTCTTC. The gene calls are TRBV5-1 and TRBJ2-1, with 8 bases that match TRBD2. After removal of 4 bases from V and 1 base from J, the junction contained 7 bases not matched to a gene. In germline, CDR1 is SGHRS, CDR2 YFSETQ. This CDR3 is built from 16 residues. Complete variable domain (other parts from reference TRBV5-1 and TRBJ2-1): KAGVTQTPRYLIKTRGQQVTLSCSPISGHRSVSWYQQTPGQGLQFLFEYFSETQRNKGNFPGRFSGRQFSNSRSEMNVSTLELGDSALYLCASSPRGGPSYNEQFFGPGTRLTVL.

This clone has just a few counts. The chain employs TRBV6-6 and TRBJ1-4; D may be TRBD1 (6 bases). The germline gives CDR1 MNHNY, CDR2 SVGAGI (reference sequence). CDR3 length: 14 amino acids. Deletions cut 6 bases from V and 3 bases from J, with 11 bases between. CDR3 region: CASSTGRPNEKLFF. CDR3 sequence (DNA): TGTGCCAGCAGCACAGGGCGTCCTAATGAAAAACTGTTTTTT.

The chain carries TRBV6-5 and TRBJ1-1; D might be TRBD1 (6 bases). CDR3 length equals 13 residues. Trimming cost V 7 bases and J 6 bases, with 15 bases left between them. CDR1 and CDR2 from the germline V gene are MNHEY and SVGAGI. The CDR3 reads CASNRRGLAEAFF. In DNA, the CDR3 is TGTGCCAGCAACCGCAGGGGATTGGCTGAAGCTTTCTTT.

The chain has TRBV5-1 and TRBJ2-1; D is unclear. Germline V lookup: CDR1 SGHRS, CDR2 YFSETQ. CDR3 length: 14 residues. Trimming pared 2 bases from V and 3 bases from J, leaving 9 bases between. CDR3 DNA sequence: TGCGCCAGCAGCTTCCCGCGGAACTACAATGAGCAGTTCTTC. It specifies CASSFPRNYNEQFF.

The genes are TRBV2 and TRBJ1-2, with TRBD1 as a possible D gene (6 bases). V lost 3 bases and J 8 bases, leaving 16 bases between the germline ends. The CDR3 is 14 amino acids. Germline V gene data show CDR1 as SNHLY and CDR2 as FYNNEI. The CDR3, as DNA: TGTGCCAGCAGTGAGGCGACGTCCAGGGGAGGCTACACCTTC. Translating gives CASSEATSRGGYTF. Drawing the rest from reference TRBV2 and TRBJ1-2, the complete variable domain is EPEVTQTPSHQVTQMGQEVILRCVPISNHLYFYWYRQILGQKVEFLVSFYNNEISEKSEIFDDQFSVERPDGSNFTLKIRSTKLEDSAMYFCASSEATSRGGYTFGSGTRLTVV.

The rearrangement uses TRBV19 and TRBJ1-5; 7 bases match TRBD1. The length of the CDR3 is 13 residues. Looked up from germline, CDR1 is LNHDA and CDR2 is SQIVND (reference sequence). Germline trimming cut 9 bases from V and 5 bases from J; bases unmatched to any gene: 7. The CDR3: CASQTGPHQPQHF. The CDR3 DNA is TGTGCCAGCCAGACAGGGCCCCATCAGCCCCAGCATTTT.

The chain is built from TRBV5-5 and TRBJ2-7; maybe TRBD2 (6 bases). Germline V CDR1 and CDR2: SGHKS, YYEKEE (reference sequence). Trimming cost V 2 bases and J 3 bases, with 15 bases left between them. This CDR3 has 15 residues. CDR3 coding DNA: TGTGCCAGCAGCTTACTACCGGGACTCAGCTACGAGCAGTACTTC. Translating gives CASSLLPGLSYEQYF.

This clone is medium-sized in the sample. V is TRBV6-6 and J is TRBJ1-5; 7 nucleotides agree with TRBD1. CDR3 size: 15 residues. V shed 2 bases, J shed 8 bases, and the junction held 9 bases outside the gene matches. Germline loops: CDR1 MNHNY, CDR2 SVGAGI (reference sequence). The CDR3 protein is CASSYPGTALEPQHF. The DNA for the CDR3 is TGTGCCAGCAGTTACCCCGGGACAGCGCTGGAGCCCCAGCATTTT.

J is TRBJ1-3 and V is TRBV28, with D possibly TRBD1 on 6 matching bases. CDR3 length equals 15 residues. Trimming took 6 bases from V and 3 from J, leaving 15 bases between them. Germline loops: CDR1 MDHEN, CDR2 SYDVKM. The CDR3 loop reads CASSLGQTIGNTIYF. In nucleotides, the CDR3 is TGTGCCAGCAGCCTAGGACAGACCATTGGAAACACCATATATTTT.

V gene TRBV29-1 combines with J gene TRBJ2-5; weak D call: TRBD2 (6 bases). This CDR3 is built from 10 residues. Germline assignment: CDR1 SQVTM and CDR2 ANQGSEA. As DNA, the CDR3 is TGCACCGCGGGGTTCGAGACCCAGTACTTC. Protein product: CTAGFETQYF.

A few counts support this clone. CDR3 nucleotide sequence: TGTGCCAGCAGCGCCGGGGGGCGCGACACTGAAGCTTTCTTT. This gives the protein CASSAGGRDTEAFF. The chain has TRBV9 and TRBJ1-1; possible D gene TRBD1, 6 bases. Germline assignment: CDR1 SGDLS and CDR2 YYNGEE. This CDR3 contains 14 residues. V lost 3 bases to trimming and J lost 3 bases, with 12 bases between them.

J is TRBJ2-2 and V is TRBV28; TRBD2 agrees at 14 bases. Looked up from germline, CDR1 is MDHEN and CDR2 is SYDVKM. There are 17 residues in the CDR3. The J segment lost 0 bases and the V segment lost 5 bases, leaving 2 bases of the junction unmatched. CDR3 bases: TGTGCCAGCAGTACGACTAGCGGGGGGGCGAACACCGGGGAGCTGTTTTTT. It yields the protein CASSTTSGGANTGELFF.

This rearrangement joins TRBV18 to TRBJ1-1; TRBD1 might be the D (6 bases). Germline loops: CDR1 KGHSH, CDR2 LQKENI. The ends were cut back, 3 bases at V and 1 base at J, with 12 bases in the middle. CDR3 length: 15 residues. CDR3 nucleotide sequence: TGTGCCAGCTCACCCATCACGGACAGGAACACTGAAGCTTTCTTT. Its translation: CASSPITDRNTEAFF.

This chain joins TRBV19 and TRBJ1-6; a possible D gene is TRBD1 (6 bases). V gave up 4 bases and J gave up 9 bases, with 16 bases separating them. The CDR3 is made up of 15 amino acids. Germline V gene sequence: CDR1 LNHDA, CDR2 SQIVND (reference sequence). CDR3 sequence reads: CASSTAQGTTSPLHF. The CDR3 bases are TGTGCCAGTAGTACGGCGCAAGGGACAACTTCACCCCTCCACTTT. Supplemented by reference TRBV19 and TRBJ1-6, the full variable domain reads DGGITQSPKYLFRKEGQNVTLSCEQNLNHDAMYWYRQDPGQGLRLIYYSQIVNDFQKGDIAEGYSVSREKKESFPLTVTSAQKNPTAFYLCASSTAQGTTSPLHFGNGTRLTVT.

The chain recombines TRBV7-2 with TRBJ1-2; TRBD1 is a possible D gene (6 bases). Germline V CDR1 and CDR2: SGHTA, FQGNSA. V lost 6 bases, J lost 7 bases, and 18 bases lay in between. The CDR3 has 14 residues. CDR3 region: CASRSAGARFGYTF. The CDR3 DNA follows: TGTGCCAGCAGGAGTGCGGGGGCTCGGTTTGGCTACACCTTC.

The chain employs TRBV5-4 and TRBJ2-7; weak D call: TRBD1 (6 bases). Germline CDR1 is SGHNT and CDR2 is YYREEE (reference sequence). CDR3 length: 14 residues. The germline V and J ends were trimmed by 3 bases and 0 bases, with 10 bases remaining between them. The CDR3 region is CASSSQGSSYEQYF. The CDR3 DNA reads TGTGCCAGCAGCTCACAGGGTAGCTCCTACGAGCAGTACTTC. The variable domain in full, completed from reference TRBV5-4 and TRBJ2-7, reads ETGVTQSPTHLIKTRGQQVTLRCSSQSGHNTVSWYQQALGQGPQFIFQYYREEENGRGNFPPRFSGLQFPNYSSELNVNALELDDSALYLCASSSQGSSYEQYFGPGTRLTVT.

J is TRBJ2-1 and V is TRBV7-6, with D possibly TRBD2 on 6 matching bases. V was trimmed by 0 bases and J by 2 bases, leaving 8 bases between them. Looked up from germline, CDR1 is SGHVS and CDR2 is FNYEAQ. CDR3 size: 15 residues. The CDR3 reads CASSLAGGTYNEQFF. The CDR3 DNA reads as TGTGCCAGCAGCTTAGCGGGGGGTACCTACAATGAGCAGTTCTTC.

The chain combines TRBV28 with TRBJ1-1; 8 bases align to TRBD1. Trimming at V came to 8 bases and at J to 5 bases, leaving 4 bases not matched to a gene. This CDR3 has 12 amino acids. Germline CDR1 is MDHEN and CDR2 is SYDVKM. This CDR3 reads CASEGQGTEAFF. The CDR3 nucleotides read TGTGCCAGCGAAGGACAGGGTACTGAAGCTTTCTTT.

The chain recombines TRBV7-9 with TRBJ1-2, with D perhaps TRBD1 (6 bases). The germline CDR1 and CDR2 sequences are SEHNR and FQNEAQ (reference sequence). V was pared by 5 bases and J by 5 bases, with 18 bases between. The length of the CDR3 is 15 residues. CDR3 sequence (DNA): TGTGCCAGCAGCAAGGGGGGCCCCCTGGGGTATGGCTACACCTTC. This sequence encodes CASSKGGPLGYGYTF.

The chain combines TRBV5-1 with TRBJ1-2; D possibly corresponds to TRBD1 (5 bases). The germline V and J ends were trimmed by 3 bases and 1 base, with 7 bases remaining between them. CDR1 SGHRS and CDR2 YFSETQ come from the germline V gene. The CDR3 is 13 residues long. As DNA, the CDR3 is TGCGCCAGCAGCTGGGACGGTAACTATGGCTACACCTTC. The encoded protein is CASSWDGNYGYTF.

The V gene is TRBV27, the J gene TRBJ2-1, with D possibly matching TRBD2 (7 bases). The V gene's germline CDR1 is MNHEY and CDR2 SMNVEV (reference sequence). The CDR3 runs 14 residues. V lost 3 bases and J lost 5, with 11 bases in between. The CDR3 region is CASSFRGGNNEQFF. CDR3 sequence (DNA): TGTGCCAGCAGTTTTAGGGGGGGAAACAATGAGCAGTTCTTC.

The V call is TRBV9, the J call TRBJ2-7; D is ambiguous. Germline lookup yields CDR1 SGDLS and CDR2 YYNGEE. CDR3 size: 11 residues. V was trimmed by 2 bases and J by 2 bases, leaving 2 bases between them. DNA for the CDR3: TGTGCCAGCAGCGTCACCTACGAGCAGTACTTC. Protein: CASSVTYEQYF.

This clone was seen only once. The CDR3 loop is CASSLATGGTEAFF. CDR3 DNA sequence: TGTGCCAGCTCACTTGCGACGGGCGGGACTGAAGCTTTCTTT. J is TRBJ1-1 and V is TRBV18; no clear D. Germline assignment: CDR1 KGHSH and CDR2 LQKENI. Trimming removed 4 bases at V and 5 bases at J, with 14 bases between. The CDR3 runs to 14 residues.

The CDR3 DNA sequence: TGTGCCAGCTCACGAGGGCGCCAAGAGACCCAGTACTTC. Its protein is CASSRGRQETQYF. This chain links TRBV18 with TRBJ2-5; tentative D call: TRBD2 (5 bases). Germline loops: CDR1 KGHSH, CDR2 LQKENI. The CDR3 is 13 amino acids. The V end was cut by 4 bases, the J end by 1 base, with 7 bases between.

This clone has a single count. This chain connects TRBV4-1 to TRBJ2-5; 9 bases line up with TRBD2. V was clipped by 3 bases and J by 3 bases; unmatched bases: 5. Germline lookup yields CDR1 MGHRA and CDR2 YSYEKL. The CDR3 length is 15 residues. The CDR3 DNA reads TGCGCCAGCAGCCAGACGGGACTAGCAGAAGAGACCCAGTACTTC. Translation gives CASSQTGLAEETQYF.